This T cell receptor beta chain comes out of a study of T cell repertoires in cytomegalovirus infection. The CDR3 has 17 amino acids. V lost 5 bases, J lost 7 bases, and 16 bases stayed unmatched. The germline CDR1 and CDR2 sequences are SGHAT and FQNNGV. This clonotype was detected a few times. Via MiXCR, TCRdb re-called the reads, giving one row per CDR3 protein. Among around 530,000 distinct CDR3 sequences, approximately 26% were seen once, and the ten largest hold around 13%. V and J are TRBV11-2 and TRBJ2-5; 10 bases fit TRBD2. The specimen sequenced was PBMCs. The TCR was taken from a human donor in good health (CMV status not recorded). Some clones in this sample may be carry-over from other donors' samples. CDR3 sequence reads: CASSPRAQREGRGTQYF. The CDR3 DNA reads TGTGCCAGCAGCCCAAGGGCTCAGCGGGAGGGCCGCGGGACCCAGTACTTC.